A selection of T cell receptor beta chains follows, all from one sample in a study of cytomegalovirus exposure and HLA in healthy donors. Some clones are missing from TCRdb's copy, which holds only in-frame ones; the method was immunoSEQ multiplex PCR. This sample has some 120,000 clones, with 60% to 85% found just once. Sequenced: PBMCs. Receptors were obtained from a man aged 25 to 40 in good health and CMV-seronegative. CDR3s include the opening cysteine and the closing phenylalanine or tryptophan. A D gene is named only where the DNA matches it firmly. Clone size, where shown, is once, few, many, or a class for clones that have expanded.

D	V	J	size	CDR3	DNA
NA	TRBV5-6	TRBJ2-3	NA	CASSLYQASTDTQYF	TGTGCCAGCAGCTTATATCAAGCTAGCACAGATACGCAGTATTTT
NA	TRBV27	TRBJ1-2	NA	CASSPQAQAGFYGYTF	TGTGCCAGCAGTCCCCAGGCACAGGCCGGATTCTATGGCTACACCTTC
NA	TRBV7-9	TRBJ1-5	NA	CASSSDGFQPQHF	TGTGCCAGCAGCTCCGACGGGTTCCAGCCCCAGCATTTT
TRBD1	TRBV18	TRBJ1-2	NA	CASSPRGLGGYTF	TGTGCCAGCTCACCTAGGGGGCTGGGTGGCTACACCTTC
TRBD2	TRBV9	TRBJ2-1	NA	CASTPGLAGERYNEQFF	TGTGCCAGCACACCGGGACTAGCGGGAGAACGATACAATGAGCAGTTCTTC
NA	TRBV30	TRBJ1-2	NA	CAWSVRGAGYTF	TGTGCCTGGAGTGTACGGGGGGCGGGCTACACCTTC
NA	TRBV13	TRBJ2-7	NA	CASSLNRGGSYEQYF	TGTGCCAGCAGCTTAAACAGGGGAGGCTCCTACGAGCAGTACTTC
TRBD1	TRBV30	TRBJ1-1	once	CAWSVSFRTGLEAFF	TGTGCCTGGAGTGTATCCTTTCGGACAGGTCTTGAAGCTTTCTTT
NA	TRBV19	TRBJ1-4	NA	CASSLGALNEKLFF	TGTGCCAGTTCTCTGGGGGCCCTTAATGAAAAACTGTTTTTT
TRBD1	TRBV19	TRBJ1-2	NA	CASSIDRGDYGYTF	TGTGCCAGTAGTATCGACAGGGGAGACTATGGCTACACCTTC
NA	TRBV11-3	TRBJ2-2	NA	CASSTLTGQNTGELFF	TGTGCCAGCAGCACATTGACGGGACAGAACACCGGGGAGCTGTTTTTT
NA	TRBV6-5	TRBJ1-1	NA	CASSLGITGGATEAFF	TGTGCCAGCAGTTTGGGGATCACGGGGGGTGCCACTGAAGCTTTCTTT
NA	TRBV25-1	TRBJ1-5	NA	CASSSNRGRGLYQPQHF	TGTGCCAGCAGCTCTAATCGGGGCAGGGGTCTTTATCAGCCCCAGCATTTT
NA	TRBV28	TRBJ2-7	NA	CASSLLVSGGYEQYF	TGTGCCAGCAGTTTATTGGTGTCAGGAGGATACGAGCAGTACTTC
NA	TRBV10-3	TRBJ1-1	NA	CAISGHGANTEAFF	TGTGCCATCAGTGGCCATGGGGCGAACACTGAAGCTTTCTTT
NA	TRBV6-6	TRBJ1-6	NA	CASSTRLVDSPLHF	TGTGCCAGCAGTACCAGGTTGGTGGATTCACCCCTCCACTTT
NA	TRBV7-6	TRBJ1-5	once	CASSAKGGDQPQHF	TGTGCCAGCAGCGCGAAAGGCGGGGATCAGCCCCAGCATTTT
NA	TRBV9	TRBJ2-1	NA	CASSPGLSSYNEQFF	TGTGCCAGCAGCCCTGGACTATCCTCCTACAATGAGCAGTTCTTC
NA	TRBV2	TRBJ1-2	NA	CASSERLPRGYGYTF	TGTGCCAGCAGTGAAAGATTACCCCGGGGGTATGGCTACACCTTC
TRBD1	TRBV6-5	TRBJ1-1	NA	CASSGRDRGTEAFF	TGTGCCAGCAGTGGCCGGGACAGGGGCACTGAAGCTTTCTTT
NA	TRBV15	TRBJ2-1	once	CATRAGTYNEQFF	TGTGCCACCAGGGCCGGGACCTACAATGAGCAGTTCTTC
NA	TRBV6-5	TRBJ2-1	NA	CASSYSNGGGEQFF	TGTGCCAGCAGTTACTCGAATGGAGGAGGTGAGCAGTTCTTC
NA	TRBV30	TRBJ2-5	NA	CAWSVGATGYF	TGTGCCTGGAGTGTAGGGGCTACGGGTTACTTC
TRBD2	TRBV30	TRBJ2-1	NA	CAWSVQPGGRQFF	TGTGCCTGGAGTGTACAGCCGGGGGGTCGGCAGTTCTTC
NA	TRBV4-1	TRBJ2-1	NA	CASSQDQKYNEQFF	TGCGCCAGCAGCCAAGATCAGAAATACAATGAGCAGTTCTTC
NA	TRBV2	TRBJ1-6	NA	CASSARNSYNSPLHF	TGTGCCAGCAGTGCTAGAAACTCCTATAATTCACCCCTCCACTTT
NA	TRBV2	TRBJ2-5	few	CASSNAVQETQYF	TGTGCCAGCAGTAACGCGGTTCAAGAGACCCAGTACTTC
NA	TRBV7-2	TRBJ1-5	NA	CASRLQGNQPQHF	TGTGCCAGCAGACTACAAGGAAACCAGCCCCAGCATTTT
NA	TRBV27	TRBJ2-2	NA	CASSWVADTGELFF	TGTGCCAGCAGTTGGGTGGCGGACACCGGGGAGCTGTTTTTT
NA	TRBV7-2	TRBJ1-2	NA	CASSFGRPNYGYTF	TGTGCCAGCAGCTTCGGCAGGCCTAACTATGGCTACACCTTC
NA	TRBV4-1	TRBJ1-1	NA	CASSRTANTEAFF	TGCGCCAGCAGCCGTACAGCGAACACTGAAGCTTTCTTT
TRBD2	TRBV6-6	TRBJ2-1	NA	CASSVAGENNEQFF	TGTGCCAGCAGTGTAGCGGGAGAAAACAATGAGCAGTTCTTC
TRBD1	TRBV11-2	TRBJ1-6	NA	CASSSTTGSGSPLHF	TGTGCCAGCAGCTCGACGACAGGGTCGGGTTCACCCCTCCACTTT
NA	TRBV27	TRBJ2-7	NA	CASSLLYEQYF	TGTGCCAGCAGCCTCCTCTACGAGCAGTACTTC
TRBD1	TRBV27	TRBJ1-5	few	CASSSGTGGRQPQHF	TGTGCCAGCAGTTCCGGGACAGGGGGTCGTCAGCCCCAGCATTTT
TRBD1	TRBV27	TRBJ2-7	NA	CASSHGQGKYEQYF	TGTGCCAGCAGTCACGGACAGGGGAAGTACGAGCAGTACTTC
TRBD2	TRBV13	TRBJ2-1	NA	CASSHRGLAPVNEQFF	TGTGCCAGCAGCCATCGAGGACTAGCGCCTGTCAATGAGCAGTTCTTC
NA	TRBV7-3	TRBJ1-1	few	CASSRGPNTEAFF	TGCGCCAGCAGCCGAGGGCCAAACACTGAAGCTTTCTTT
TRBD1	TRBV10-3	TRBJ1-1	few	CAISARDRGTEAFF	TGTGCCATCAGTGCCAGGGACAGGGGCACTGAAGCTTTCTTT
TRBD2	TRBV18	TRBJ2-7	once	CASSPGRGAYEQYF	TGTGCCAGCTCACCGGGGAGGGGAGCTTACGAGCAGTACTTC
TRBD1	TRBV19	TRBJ2-5	NA	CASSIHGTGAQETQYF	TGTGCCAGTAGTATACATGGGACAGGAGCACAAGAGACCCAGTACTTC
TRBD2	TRBV30	TRBJ2-5	NA	CAWSVGLAGGQETQYF	TGTGCCTGGAGTGTAGGGCTAGCGGGAGGTCAAGAGACCCAGTACTTC
TRBD2	TRBV5-4	TRBJ2-2	NA	CASTWGQGTSGRSGELFF	TGTGCCAGCACGTGGGGACAGGGGACTAGCGGGAGGTCCGGGGAGCTGTTTTTT
NA	TRBV7-9	TRBJ1-2	NA	CASSHKQTGLSYF	TGTGCCAGCAGCCATAAACAGACAGGCCTATCCTACTTC
TRBD2	TRBV30	TRBJ2-7	few	CAWSEGLAGVVVDEQYF	TGTGCCTGGAGCGAGGGACTAGCGGGAGTTGTAGTCGACGAGCAGTACTTC
NA	TRBV5-1	TRBJ1-1	NA	CASSSGQMNTEAFF	TGCGCCAGCAGCTCTGGACAGATGAACACTGAAGCTTTCTTT
NA	TRBV5-1	TRBJ2-1	NA	CASSLVESSYNEQFF	TGCGCCAGCAGCTTGGTGGAGAGCTCCTACAATGAGCAGTTCTTC
NA	TRBV5-6	TRBJ1-4	NA	CASSVYRAPQDEKLFF	TGTGCCAGCAGCGTTTACAGGGCTCCGCAGGATGAAAAACTGTTTTTT
TRBD1	TRBV7-9	TRBJ1-4	NA	CASSSVAQGVGAEKLFF	TGTGCCAGCAGCTCAGTGGCCCAGGGGGTGGGTGCTGAAAAACTGTTTTTT
NA	TRBV5-1	TRBJ2-5	NA	CASSREDQETQYF	TGCGCCAGCAGTAGGGAGGACCAAGAGACCCAGTACTTC
NA	TRBV28	TRBJ1-2	NA	CASSPSLWTDGYTF	TGTGCCAGCAGTCCCTCCCTATGGACAGATGGCTACACCTTC
TRBD2	TRBV25-1	TRBJ2-3	few	CASSGKGLAGGITDTQYF	TGTGCCAGCAGTGGCAAGGGACTAGCGGGAGGAATAACAGATACGCAGTATTTT
NA	TRBV7-3	TRBJ2-1	NA	CASSLGRQDEQFF	TGTGCCAGCAGCTTAGGGAGACAGGATGAGCAGTTCTTC
NA	TRBV14	TRBJ2-7	few	CASSPRQSSYEQYF	TGTGCCAGCAGCCCCCGACAGAGCTCCTACGAGCAGTACTTC
NA	TRBV7-3	TRBJ2-7	few	CASSLGWTNTYEQYF	TGTGCCAGCAGCTTAGGGTGGACAAATACCTACGAGCAGTACTTC
TRBD2	TRBV30	TRBJ2-7	NA	CAWRGGVASSYEQYF	TGTGCCTGGAGGGGGGGGGTTGCAAGCTCCTACGAGCAGTACTTC
NA	TRBV7-3	TRBJ2-3	once	CASSPLPTGRTDTQYF	TGTGCCAGCAGCCCTCTCCCGACAGGCCGTACAGATACGCAGTATTTT